This is a list of T cell receptor beta chains from one sample in a study of control samples from healthy donors and cancer patients. Data came from immunoSEQ multiplex PCR; TCRdb stores just in-frame clones and leaves some out. The sample carries just over 80,000 clones, around 94% recorded once. The source material was blood. These receptors were obtained from a woman aged 18-29 years in good health. Both conserved end residues are part of each CDR3. The D gene is left open where the match is weak. Part of the rows lack a size; the others show once, few, many or a class for expanded clones.

>TRBV12-5|-|TRBJ2-5|-
CASGLVVWTQYF
TGTGCTAGTGGTTTAGTAGTTTGGACCCAGTACTTC
>TRBV6-1|-|TRBJ2-2|-
CASSELHGFANTGELFF
TGTGCCAGCAGTGAACTACACGGATTCGCGAACACCGGGGAGCTGTTTTTT
>TRBV5-5|-|TRBJ2-1|-
CASRVGYPRRSSYNEQFF
TGTGCCAGCAGGGTGGGCTACCCAAGAAGGAGCTCCTACAATGAGCAGTTCTTC
>TRBV28|-|TRBJ1-1|-
CASSRTGGFVNTEAFF
TGTGCCAGCAGCCGGACGGGGGGCTTCGTGAACACTGAAGCTTTCTTT
>TRBV9|-|TRBJ2-7|once
CASSAKSGEQYF
TGTGCCAGCAGCGCGAAATCAGGCGAGCAGTACTTC
>TRBV28|TRBD2|TRBJ2-3|-
CASTGLDSSTDTQYF
TGTGCCAGCACAGGACTAGATTCTAGCACAGATACGCAGTATTTT
>TRBV7-9|-|TRBJ2-5|-
CASSLDRQQETQYF
TGTGCCAGCAGCTTAGATCGGCAGCAAGAGACCCAGTACTTC
>TRBV18|-|TRBJ2-7|-
CASSPLGRAEVGEQYF
TGTGCCAGCTCACCACTCGGACGGGCGGAGGTGGGGGAGCAGTACTTC
>TRBV3-1/TRBV3-2|TRBD2|TRBJ2-1|few
CASSQDSSGVAEQFF
TGTGCCAGCAGCCAAGACTCTAGCGGGGTTGCTGAGCAGTTCTTC
>TRBV27|-|TRBJ1-6|once
CASSFSLSSYNSPLHF
TGTGCCAGCAGTTTTTCGCTGAGCTCCTATAATTCACCCCTCCACTTT
>TRBV23-1|-|TRBJ1-1|once
CASSHREIGDTEAFF
TGCGCCAGCAGTCATCGAGAAATTGGGGACACTGAAGCTTTCTTT
>TRBV11-3|TRBD1|TRBJ2-5|-
CASSTGTGSQYF
TGTGCCAGCAGCACCGGGACAGGGTCCCAGTACTTC
>TRBV7-6|-|TRBJ1-1|-
CASSLVLPPTSEAFF
TGTGCCAGCAGCTTAGTTCTCCCCCCCACCTCTGAAGCTTTCTTT
>TRBV6-4|-|TRBJ2-1|-
CASSDSVATGYNEQFF
TGTGCCAGCAGTGACTCCGTAGCAACGGGGTACAATGAGCAGTTCTTC
>TRBV2|TRBD1|TRBJ2-1|few
CASSPGQGFYNEQFF
TGTGCCAGCAGCCCGGGACAGGGGTTCTACAATGAGCAGTTCTTC
>TRBV19|TRBD1|TRBJ1-3|-
CASTLTGGTGNTIYF
TGTGCCAGTACCTTGACAGGGGGTACTGGAAACACCATATATTTT
>TRBV19|-|TRBJ1-2|-
CASSIYSNSYGYTF
TGTGCCAGTAGTATCTACAGTAACTCTTATGGCTACACCTTC
>TRBV6-5|-|TRBJ2-1|-
CASSQTMDDEQFF
TGTGCCAGCAGTCAAACCATGGACGATGAGCAGTTCTTC
>TRBV25-1|-|TRBJ1-1|few
CASSPRKTLNTEAFF
TGTGCCAGCAGTCCCCGGAAGACCTTGAACACTGAAGCTTTCTTT
>TRBV7-2|-|TRBJ2-2|-
CASSRESTGELFF
TGTGCCAGCAGCAGGGAGTCGACCGGGGAGCTGTTTTTT
>TRBV27|-|TRBJ2-3|-
CASSSGWGVSTDTQYF
TGTGCCAGCAGTTCTGGATGGGGGGTGAGCACAGATACGCAGTATTTT
>TRBV5-1|TRBD1|TRBJ2-1|-
CASSRLGTGPGEQFF
TGCGCCAGCAGCCGCTTGGGGACAGGGCCGGGTGAGCAGTTCTTC
>TRBV11-2|-|TRBJ1-6|once
CASSTLQQGLGSPLHF
TGTGCCAGCAGTACACTCCAACAGGGTCTAGGATCACCCCTCCACTTT
>TRBV7-8|-|TRBJ1-4|-
CASSNPANGDEKLFF
TGTGCCAGCAGCAACCCGGCGAACGGGGATGAAAAACTGTTTTTT
>TRBV20-1|-|TRBJ2-5|once
CSASGGSRLTQYF
TGCAGTGCTAGTGGGGGTTCTCGACTGACCCAGTACTTC
>TRBV7-8|-|TRBJ2-5|-
CASSLRTLYQETQYF
TGTGCCAGCAGCTTAAGGACCCTGTACCAAGAGACCCAGTACTTC
>TRBV7-8|-|TRBJ2-2|-
CASSYPGTGNTGELFF
TGTGCCAGCAGTTACCCCGGGACGGGGAACACCGGGGAGCTGTTTTTT
>TRBV18|TRBD1|TRBJ2-3|-
CASSPPRTGPTDTQYF
TGTGCCAGCTCACCTCCCCGGACAGGACCCACAGATACGCAGTATTTT
>TRBV12-5|TRBD1|TRBJ2-5|-
CASGSSGGAETQYF
TGTGCTAGTGGTTCATCAGGGGGCGCGGAGACCCAGTACTTC
>TRBV25-1|-|TRBJ1-1|-
CASSEGHTEAFF
TGTGCCAGCAGTGAGGGGCACACTGAAGCTTTCTTT
>TRBV24-1|TRBD2|TRBJ2-3|-
CATSGAEAGGPTDTQYF
TGTGCCACCAGTGGGGCAGAAGCGGGGGGGCCGACAGATACGCAGTATTTT
>TRBV5-3|TRBD2|TRBJ2-1|-
CARSSTVASGGYNEQFF
TGTGCCAGAAGCTCGACCGTGGCTAGCGGGGGGTATAATGAGCAGTTCTTC
>TRBV19|-|TRBJ2-1|-
CASSSGGREGGGSYNEQFF
TGTGCCAGTAGTAGCGGGGGCCGGGAAGGGGGAGGCTCCTACAATGAGCAGTTCTTC
>TRBV12-3/TRBV12-4|-|TRBJ1-1|once
CASSLKGGTEAFF
TGTGCCAGCAGTTTAAAAGGGGGGACTGAAGCTTTCTTT
>TRBV28|-|TRBJ1-5|-
CASSGGGQPQHF
TGTGCCTCCTCGGGGGGGGGTCAGCCCCAGCATTTT
>TRBV24-1|TRBD1|TRBJ2-1|-
CATSDTGQGIHEQFF
TGTGCCACCAGTGATACGGGACAGGGTATCCATGAGCAGTTCTTC
>TRBV27|-|TRBJ2-2|once
CASSSGTSAGELFF
TGTGCCAGCAGTTCGGGCACCTCGGCCGGGGAGCTGTTTTTT
>TRBV7-8|TRBD1|TRBJ1-1|-
CASSLSGQGNTEAFF
TGTGCCAGCAGCTTAAGTGGACAGGGGAACACTGAAGCTTTCTTT
>TRBV28|-|TRBJ1-5|-
CASSFGGLSNQPQHF
TGTGCCAGCAGTTTTGGGGGGCTGAGCAATCAGCCCCAGCATTTT
>TRBV7-8|-|TRBJ1-5|-
CASSLGGEDQPQHF
TGTGCCAGCAGCTTAGGTGGGGAAGATCAGCCCCAGCATTTT